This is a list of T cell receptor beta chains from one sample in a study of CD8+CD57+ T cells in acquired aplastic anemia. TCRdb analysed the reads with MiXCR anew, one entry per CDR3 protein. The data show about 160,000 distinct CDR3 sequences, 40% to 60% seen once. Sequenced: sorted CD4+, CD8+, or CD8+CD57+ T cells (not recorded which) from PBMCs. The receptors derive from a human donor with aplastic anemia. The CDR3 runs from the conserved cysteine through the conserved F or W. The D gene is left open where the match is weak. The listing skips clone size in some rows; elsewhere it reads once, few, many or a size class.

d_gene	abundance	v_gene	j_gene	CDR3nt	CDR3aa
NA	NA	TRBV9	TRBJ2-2	TGTGCCAGCAGCCGCGAAGGGGAGCTGTTTTTT	CASSREGELFF
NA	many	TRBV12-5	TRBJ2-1	TGTGCTAGTGGGATACTCCCCGAGCAGTTCTTC	CASGILPEQFF
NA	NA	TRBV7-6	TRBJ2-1	TGTGCCAGCAGTAATCCCAGTGAGCAGTTCTTC	CASSNPSEQFF
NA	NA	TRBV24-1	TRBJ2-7	TGTGCCACCAGTGATTCTGGCGAGCAGTACTTC	CATSDSGEQYF
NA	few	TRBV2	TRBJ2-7	TGTGCCAGCCCCAGGGGTTCTTCGGAAAAGCAGTACTTC	CASPRGSSEKQYF
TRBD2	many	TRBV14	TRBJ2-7	TGTGCCAGCAGCTGGACTAGCGGGAGTTACGAGCAGTACTTC	CASSWTSGSYEQYF
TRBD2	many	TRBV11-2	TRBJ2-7	TGTGCCAGCAGCTCCCGGCTAGCGGGAGGGTCCTACGAGCAGTACTTC	CASSSRLAGGSYEQYF
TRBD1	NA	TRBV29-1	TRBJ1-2	TGCAGTGTTGCGTACGGACAGGGTTATGGCTACACCTTC	CSVAYGQGYGYTF
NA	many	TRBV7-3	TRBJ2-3	TGTGCCAGCAGCTTAAGTTTGGCGGTCACTTCTAGCACAGATACGCAGTATTTT	CASSLSLAVTSSTDTQYF
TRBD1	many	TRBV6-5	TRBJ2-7	TGTGCCAGCAGCGCGGGACAGGGGATCTACGAGCAGTACTTC	CASSAGQGIYEQYF
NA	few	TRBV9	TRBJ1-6	TGTGCCAGCAGCGAAGGGACAACGGGATCACCCCTCCACTTT	CASSEGTTGSPLHF
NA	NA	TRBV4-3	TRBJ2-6	TGCGCCAGCAGCCAAGTCGTGGGCTCTGGGGCCAACGTCCTGACTTTC	CASSQVVGSGANVLTF
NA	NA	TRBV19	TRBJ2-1	TGTGCCAGTAAGGTGGGACATGAGCAGTTCTTC	CASKVGHEQFF
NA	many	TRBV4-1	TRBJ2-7	TGCGCCAGCAGCCAAGATCCTCGGGGCGGCTACGAGCAGTACTTC	CASSQDPRGGYEQYF
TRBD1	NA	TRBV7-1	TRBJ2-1	TGTGCCAGCAGCTCGACCTACCCGGACAGGAAAGACTACAATGAGCAGTTCTTC	CASSSTYPDRKDYNEQFF
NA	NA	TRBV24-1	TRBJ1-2	TGTGCCACCAGTGACAGTGACGCACCCAGCTACACCTTC	CATSDSDAPSYTF
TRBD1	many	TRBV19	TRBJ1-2	TGTGCCAGTAGTATCACAGGGGAACATGGCTACACCTTC	CASSITGEHGYTF
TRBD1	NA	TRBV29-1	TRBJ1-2	TGCAGCGTTGTGGGGGACAGGGGTGACTATGGCTACACCTTC	CSVVGDRGDYGYTF
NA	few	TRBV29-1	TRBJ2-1	TGCAGCGTTGATGGGCGGAGATACAATGAGCAGTTCTTC	CSVDGRRYNEQFF
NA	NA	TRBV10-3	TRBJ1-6	TGTGCCATCAAAGACGAGTCCGCGGTAAATTCACCCCTCCACTTT	CAIKDESAVNSPLHF
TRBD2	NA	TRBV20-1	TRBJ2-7	TGCAGTGCTAGCGGGAGGGTAGTCTACGAGCAGTACTTC	CSASGRVVYEQYF
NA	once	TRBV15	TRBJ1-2	TGTGCCACCAGCAGAGTGGACTCCGAATCCTCCTATGGCTACACCTTC	CATSRVDSESSYGYTF
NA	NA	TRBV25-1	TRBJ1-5	TGTGCCAGCAGTGAAGCAGGGTATAATCAGCCCCAGCATTTT	CASSEAGYNQPQHF
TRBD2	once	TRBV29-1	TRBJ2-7	TGCAGCGTTGAAGGGACGAGGGCGGGAGGCCACCGGTACGAGCAGTACTTC	CSVEGTRAGGHRYEQYF
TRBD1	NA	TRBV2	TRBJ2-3	TGTGCCAGCAGTGACTCGACAGGGAGCACAGATACGCAGTATTTT	CASSDSTGSTDTQYF
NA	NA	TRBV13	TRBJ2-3	TGTGCCTGCCAGGGGCAGACAGATACGCAGTATTTT	CACQGQTDTQYF
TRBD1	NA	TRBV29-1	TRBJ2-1	TGCAGCGCAACACGGACAGGAGCCTACAATGAGCAGTTCTTC	CSATRTGAYNEQFF
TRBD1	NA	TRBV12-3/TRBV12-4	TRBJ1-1	TGTGCCAGCAGTCTGACAGGGGGCCATGAAGCTTTCTTT	CASSLTGGHEAFF
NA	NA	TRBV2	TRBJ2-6	TGTGCCAGCCGTTACGAAGGGAGCTCTGGGGCCAACGTCCTGACTTTC	CASRYEGSSGANVLTF
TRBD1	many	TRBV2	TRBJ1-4	TGTGCCAGCAAATGGACAGGGACTCAGACTAATGAAAAACTGTTTTTT	CASKWTGTQTNEKLFF
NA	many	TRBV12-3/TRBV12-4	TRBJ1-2	TGTGCCAGCGCCCCGGGACGGATGTTCTATGGCTACACCTTC	CASAPGRMFYGYTF
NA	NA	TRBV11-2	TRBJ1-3	TGTGCCAGCAGCTTAGGATTACTCGGGCCCACCGGCACTGGAAACACCATATATTTT	CASSLGLLGPTGTGNTIYF
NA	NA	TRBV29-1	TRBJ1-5	TGCAGCGTTGAAGAGGGTGCAGGCAATCAGCCCCAGCATTTT	CSVEEGAGNQPQHF
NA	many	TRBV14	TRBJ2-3	TGTGCCAGCAGCCAAGGATTAACAGATACGCAGTATTTT	CASSQGLTDTQYF
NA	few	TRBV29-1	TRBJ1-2	TGCAGCGTTGGGGACGCTAACTATGGCTACACCTTC	CSVGDANYGYTF
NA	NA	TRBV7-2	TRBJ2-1	TGTGCCAGCAGCCCTCGAGGAACTGAGCAGTTCTTC	CASSPRGTEQFF
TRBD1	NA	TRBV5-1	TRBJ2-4	TGCGCCAGCAGCTCTGGGACAGGGGCCAAAAACATTCAGTACTTC	CASSSGTGAKNIQYF
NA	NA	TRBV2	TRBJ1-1	TGTGCCAGCAGTGCGCGTCGAACATCGAACACTGAAGCTTTCTTT	CASSARRTSNTEAFF
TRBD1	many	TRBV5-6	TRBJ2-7	TGTGCCAGCAGCTTGGGGACAGGGAGTCTCAACGAGCAGTACTTC	CASSLGTGSLNEQYF
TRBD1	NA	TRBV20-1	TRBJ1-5	TGCAGTGCTAGCCCTCCGCCGAGGGACAGAGTTTCCGACCAGCCCCAGCATTTT	CSASPPPRDRVSDQPQHF
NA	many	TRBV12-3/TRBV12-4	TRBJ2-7	TGTGCCAGCAGCCCAGCCAGCGGAGTCTACGAGCAGTACTTC	CASSPASGVYEQYF
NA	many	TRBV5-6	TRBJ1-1	TGTGCCAGCACCACCGGCGGGGGAAACACTGAAGCTTTCTTT	CASTTGGGNTEAFF
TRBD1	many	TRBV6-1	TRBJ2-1	TGTGCCAGCAGTCTAGGGACAGGATACAATGAGCAGTTCTTC	CASSLGTGYNEQFF
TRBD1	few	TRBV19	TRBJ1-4	TGTGCCAGCAGGACAGGGTATGAAAAACTGTTTTTT	CASRTGYEKLFF
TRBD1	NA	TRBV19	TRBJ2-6	TGTGCCAGTAGTCCCGGGACAGGGGGCCGTGGGGCCAACGTCCTGACTTTC	CASSPGTGGRGANVLTF
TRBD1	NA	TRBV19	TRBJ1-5	TGTGCCAGTAGTATTGGTGGGACAGGGAATTTCCCCAATCAGCCCCAGCATTTT	CASSIGGTGNFPNQPQHF
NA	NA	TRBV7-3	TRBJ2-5	TGTGCCAGCAGCGTCCAGGGAGAGACCCAGTACTTC	CASSVQGETQYF
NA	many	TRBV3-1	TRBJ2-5	TGTGCCAGCAGCCAAGACGAAGGGGAAGAGACCCAGTACTTC	CASSQDEGEETQYF
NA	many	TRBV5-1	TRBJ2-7	TGCGCCAGCAGCTTGTCTCGAGTAGGCTACGAGCAGTACTTC	CASSLSRVGYEQYF
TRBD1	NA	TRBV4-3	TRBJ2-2	TGCGCCAGCAGCCAAGATCAGGGGGTTATAACCGGGGAGCTGTTTTTT	CASSQDQGVITGELFF